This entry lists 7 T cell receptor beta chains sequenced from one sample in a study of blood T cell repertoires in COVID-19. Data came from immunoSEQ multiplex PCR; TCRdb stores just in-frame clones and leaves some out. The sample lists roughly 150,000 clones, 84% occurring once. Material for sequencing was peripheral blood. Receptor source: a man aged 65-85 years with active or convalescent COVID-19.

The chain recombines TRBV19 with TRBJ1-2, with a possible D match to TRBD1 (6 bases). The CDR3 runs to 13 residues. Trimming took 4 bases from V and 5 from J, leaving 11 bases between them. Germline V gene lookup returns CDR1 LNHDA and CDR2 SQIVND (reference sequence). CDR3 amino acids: CASSKNRVYGYTF. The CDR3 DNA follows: TGTGCCAGTAGTAAAAACAGGGTTTATGGCTACACCTTC.

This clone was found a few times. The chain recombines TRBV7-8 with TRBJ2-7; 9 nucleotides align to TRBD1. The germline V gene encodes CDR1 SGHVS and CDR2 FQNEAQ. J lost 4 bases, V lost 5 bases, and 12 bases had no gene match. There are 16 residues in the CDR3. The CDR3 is CASSVETGTGFYEQYF. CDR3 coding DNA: TGTGCCAGCAGCGTCGAGACCGGGACAGGGTTTTACGAGCAGTACTTC.

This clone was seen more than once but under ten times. CDR3 in DNA: TGTGCCAGCAGCATCCTACGGACTAGCGGGAGAATCGAGCAGTACTTC. The encoded protein is CASSILRTSGRIEQYF. This chain links TRBV11-2 with TRBJ2-7; 13 positions match TRBD2. Germline lookup yields CDR1 SGHAT and CDR2 FQNNGV. With 5 bases clipped from V and 6 bases from J, the junction kept 10 bases outside the gene matches. The CDR3 loop spans 16 amino acids.

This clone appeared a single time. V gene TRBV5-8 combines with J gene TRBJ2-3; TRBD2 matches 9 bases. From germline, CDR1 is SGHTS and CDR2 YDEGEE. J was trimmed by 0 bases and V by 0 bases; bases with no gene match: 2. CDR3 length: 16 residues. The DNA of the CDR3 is TGTGCCAGCAGCTTGGTGCGGGGGGGGAGCACAGATACGCAGTATTTT. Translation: CASSLVRGGSTDTQYF.

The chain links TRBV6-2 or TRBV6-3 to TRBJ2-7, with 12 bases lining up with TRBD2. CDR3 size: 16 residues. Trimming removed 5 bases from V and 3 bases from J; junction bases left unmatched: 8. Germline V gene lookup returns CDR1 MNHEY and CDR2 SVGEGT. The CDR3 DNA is TGTGCCAGCAGTACTTCTAGCGGGAGGGCCCTCTACGAGCAGTACTTC. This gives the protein CASSTSSGRALYEQYF.

The CDR3 loop reads CASRSGTSGGSSGANVLTF. As DNA, the CDR3 is TGTGCCAGCAGAAGCGGGACTAGCGGGGGAAGCTCTGGGGCCAACGTCCTGACTTTC. The chain employs TRBV7-9 and TRBJ2-6, with 14 bases fitting TRBD2. The V gene end was trimmed by 6 bases and the J gene end by 0 bases; junction bases not matched to a gene: 7. The CDR3 covers 19 residues. Germline V gives CDR1 SEHNR, CDR2 FQNEAQ (reference sequence). The full variable domain, rest sourced from reference TRBV7-9 and TRBJ2-6, is DTGVSQNPRHKITKRGQNVTFRCDPISEHNRLYWYRQTLGQGPEFLTYFQNEAQLEKSRLLSDRFSAERPKGSFSTLEIQRTEQGDSAMYLCASRSGTSGGSSGANVLTFGAGSRLTVL.

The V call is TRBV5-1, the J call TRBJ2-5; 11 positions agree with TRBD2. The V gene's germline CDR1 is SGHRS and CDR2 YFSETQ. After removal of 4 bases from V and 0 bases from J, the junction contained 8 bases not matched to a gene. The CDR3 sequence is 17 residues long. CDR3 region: CASSLGLAEGDQETQYF. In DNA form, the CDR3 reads TGCGCCAGCAGCCTGGGACTAGCGGAGGGGGACCAAGAGACCCAGTACTTC.